This TCR beta chain derives from a study of neurological immune-mediated disorders. The cDNA was generated through 5'RACE incorporating 10-nucleotide random UMIs. MiXCR, run by TCRdb on the 5' RACE reads, gives a single entry per CDR3 protein. The sample records approximately 20,000 distinct CDR3 sequences, about 18% being singletons. The CDR3 sequence is 17 residues long. V gave up 5 bases and J gave up 5 bases; unmatched junction bases: 15. CDR1 LNHDA and CDR2 SQIVND come from the germline V gene (reference sequence). Study observations and caveats: The study found no CDR3 amino acid sequences shared by expanded clones across subjects, suggesting private repertoires in all groups.

A few counts support this clonotype. The antigen remains undetermined. V gene TRBV19 combines with J gene TRBJ1-2; 9 bases fit TRBD1. Material for sequencing was CD8+ T cells from blood. This receptor was obtained from a woman younger than 35 with multiple sclerosis. The CDR3 DNA reads TGTGCCAGTAGTTCTCCGGGACAGGGCCTCGGAAATTATGGCTACACCTTC. This sequence encodes CASSSPGQGLGNYGYTF.